This T cell receptor beta chain was obtained from a study of OX40 agonist ivuxolimab in advanced cancers. Notes on the research overall: Ivuxolimab, which targeted the costimulatory receptor OX40 (CD134), was an agonistic, fully human IgG2 monoclonal antibody. Patients were allowed to have had prior anti-PD-1, anti-PD-L1 or anti-CTLA-4 therapy, and approximately 40% of the dose-escalation patients had been treated with checkpoint inhibitors. Intravenous ivuxolimab was administered to patients every 2 weeks at six dose levels: 0.01, 0.1, 0.3, 1.5, 3 and 10 mg/kg. Of the approximately 50 dose-escalation patients, hepatocellular carcinoma was present in approximately 20, melanoma in around 15, renal cell carcinoma in 9 and head and neck cancer in 9. The paper covers the monotherapy dose-escalation part of the phase I ivuxolimab trial, which included N = 52 patients. In the dose-escalation cohort, 82.7% of patients were male, and the mean age was 60 years with a range of 23 to 79. Peripheral TCRbeta sequencing was intended to test whether TCR sequence diversity was altered and clonal T-cell expansion was caused by ivuxolimab. Partial responses occurred in three dose-escalation patients, of whom one had hepatocellular carcinoma and two had cutaneous melanoma.

Patients with a history of autoimmune disease or receiving systemic immunosuppression were excluded from the trial. Peripheral blood for TCR sequencing was drawn from every dose cohort at baseline, at cycle 4 day 1 and at cycle 7 day 1. The samples were drawn from a first-in-human, open-label, multicenter phase I dose-escalation trial of ivuxolimab. Adults with locally advanced or metastatic melanoma, renal cell carcinoma, hepatocellular carcinoma or head and neck squamous cell carcinoma were enrolled in the trial. CD4+ and CD8+ T cells were sorted separately from peripheral blood before TCR sequencing. This clone has just one count. The antigen it recognizes is unknown. Nothing much larger sits one base from this clone, and base qualities are not available. Reading from cysteine to phenylalanine, the CDR3 counts 12 amino acids. The sequence is cut down to CDR3 DNA, 36 bases in frame from base 1. CDR1 SGHAT and CDR2 FQNNGV are derived from the germline V gene. V loses 6 bases of germline sequence and J loses 3 bases, and the interval between the two ends is 8 bases.

To sequence the TCRbeta CDR3 region, genomic DNA was isolated from the sorted cells. TCRbeta CDR3 regions were sequenced using the immunoSEQ Assay. The table comes from immuneACCESS by way of TCRdb, which keeps in-frame sequences with V and J called. Part of the clones is missing from these tables; in studies checked, under half for an unresolved V gene and the rest for unknown reasons. The sample profile shows some 91,000 clones; around 87% of them were found once. In total, the top ten clones hold approximately 4% of the sample. Overall study outcomes, separate from this receptor: Partial responders in the 0.1-3.0 mg/kg groups had among the lowest normalized peripheral clonal expansion, especially among CD8+ T cells. Clonal expansion of both CD4+ and CD8+ blood T cells was observed from baseline to week 6 at doses 0.1 to 3.0 mg/kg. The antigen specificity of the peripheral T cells that underwent clonal expansion was not determined. After ivuxolimab, expanded clones were on average more numerous among CD8+ T cells than among CD4+ T cells. Low levels of normalized T-cell clonal expansion were also seen in some nonresponding patients.

The sequence was collected from an adult with an advanced solid tumor such as melanoma, head and neck, liver or kidney cancer. This chain is built from TRBV11-2 and TRBJ1-1, with the identity of the D gene unclear. The sample here was CD4+ or CD8+ T cells sorted from blood, taken in a trial of the OX40 agonist ivuxolimab. The CDR3: CASSGSHTEAFF. The bases read TGTGCCAGCAGTGGGAGCCACACTGAAGCTTTCTTT.